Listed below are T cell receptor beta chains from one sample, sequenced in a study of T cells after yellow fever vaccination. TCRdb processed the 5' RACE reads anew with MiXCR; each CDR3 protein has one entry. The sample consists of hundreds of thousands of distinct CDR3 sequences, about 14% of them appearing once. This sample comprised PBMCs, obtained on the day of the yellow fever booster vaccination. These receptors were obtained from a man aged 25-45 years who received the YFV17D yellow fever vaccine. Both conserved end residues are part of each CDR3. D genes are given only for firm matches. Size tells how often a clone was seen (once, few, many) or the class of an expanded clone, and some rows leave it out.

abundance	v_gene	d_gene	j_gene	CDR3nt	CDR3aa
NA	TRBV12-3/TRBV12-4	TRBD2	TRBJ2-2	TGTGCCAGCAGTCTAGCGGGCCCTAAGGACGGGGAGCTGTTTTTT	CASSLAGPKDGELFF
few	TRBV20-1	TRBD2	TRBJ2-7	TGCAGTGCTAGGGGGGGGAGGAACTACGAGCAGTACTTC	CSARGGRNYEQYF
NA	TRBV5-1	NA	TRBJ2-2	TGCGCCAGCAGCACCGCTACCGGGGCCGGGGAGCTGTTTTTT	CASSTATGAGELFF
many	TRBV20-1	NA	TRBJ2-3	TGCAGTGCTGTCCGTTCTCCAGATACGCAGTATTTT	CSAVRSPDTQYF
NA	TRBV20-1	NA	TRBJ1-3	TGCAGTGCTACAGTCTCTGGAAACACCATATATTTT	CSATVSGNTIYF
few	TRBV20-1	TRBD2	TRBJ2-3	TGCAGTGCTCTAGCGGGCACAGATACGCAGTATTTT	CSALAGTDTQYF
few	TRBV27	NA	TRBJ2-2	TGTGCCAGCAGTTTATCGCTATCTCAGGAGTACACCGGGGAGCTGTTTTTT	CASSLSLSQEYTGELFF
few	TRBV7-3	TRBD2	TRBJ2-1	TGTGCCAGCAGCGAACTAGCGGGAGGGCGGGGTGAGCAGTTCTTC	CASSELAGGRGEQFF
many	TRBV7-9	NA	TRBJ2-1	TGTGCCAGCAGCTTCGGGGATCTCCAGTACAATGAGCAGTTCTTC	CASSFGDLQYNEQFF
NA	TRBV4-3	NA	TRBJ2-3	TGCGCCAGCAGCCGGGGGACTTCAGATACGCAGTATTTT	CASSRGTSDTQYF
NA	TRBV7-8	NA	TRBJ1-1	TGTGCCAGCATCCCGAGGGGCAGCGGCCTCTATGGGGGAGCTTTCTTT	CASIPRGSGLYGGAFF
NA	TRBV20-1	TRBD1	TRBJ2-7	TGCAGTGCTAGCGCCGGAACAGGGGCCTACGAGCAGTACTTC	CSASAGTGAYEQYF
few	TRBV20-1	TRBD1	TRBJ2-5	TGCAGTGCTAGACCCACAGGGGCCGGGGAGACCCAGTACTTC	CSARPTGAGETQYF
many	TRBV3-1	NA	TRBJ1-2	TGTGCCAGCAGCCAAGATCGGAGGGGTGGCTACACCTTC	CASSQDRRGGYTF
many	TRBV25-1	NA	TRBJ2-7	TGTGCCAGCAGTGAAGTCTACGAGCAGTACTTC	CASSEVYEQYF
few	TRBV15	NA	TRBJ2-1	TGTGCCACCAGCAGGACCGCAGGACAATTAGAGCAGTTCTTC	CATSRTAGQLEQFF
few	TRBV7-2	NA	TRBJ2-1	TGTGCCAGCAGCCACAGGGGGGGGCGGGAGTACAATGAGCAGTTCTTC	CASSHRGGREYNEQFF
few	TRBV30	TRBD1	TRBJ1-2	TGTGCCTGGAGTGTACCCTTGGACAGGGGGAAGAGCGATGGCTACACCTTC	CAWSVPLDRGKSDGYTF
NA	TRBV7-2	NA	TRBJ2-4	TGTGCCAGCAGCTTAAGCCTACTGACCCCACAAAACATTCAGTACTTC	CASSLSLLTPQNIQYF
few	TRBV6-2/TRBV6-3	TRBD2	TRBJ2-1	TGTGCCAGCAGTTACAGTAACGGGGGGGGGTTCTTC	CASSYSNGGGFF
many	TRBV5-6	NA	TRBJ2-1	TGTGCCAGCAGCTTGGCGGGAGTGGCCTACAATGAGCAGTTCTTC	CASSLAGVAYNEQFF
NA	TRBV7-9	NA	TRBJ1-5	TGTGCCAGCACCGACATCAGCAATCAGCCCCAGCATTTT	CASTDISNQPQHF
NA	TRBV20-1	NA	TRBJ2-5	TGCAGTGCTAGTCAAGGGCGGCAGACCCAGTACTTC	CSASQGRQTQYF
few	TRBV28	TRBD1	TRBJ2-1	TGTGCCAGCAGTTCCTTCGGGACAGAAAGCCCCTACAATGAGCAGTTCTTC	CASSSFGTESPYNEQFF
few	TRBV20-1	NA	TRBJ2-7	TGCAGTGCTAGAGAATTGACAGGCTTGTTCTACGAGCAGTACTTC	CSARELTGLFYEQYF
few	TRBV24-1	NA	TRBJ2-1	TGTGCCACCAGTGACCCAGGGTGGGATGAGCAGTTCTTC	CATSDPGWDEQFF
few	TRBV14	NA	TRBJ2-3	TGTGCCAGCAGCCAATTTCCGGGTACGCAGTATTTT	CASSQFPGTQYF
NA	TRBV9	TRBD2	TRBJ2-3	TGTGCCAGCGCAACTAGCGGGGGCACAGATACGCAGTATTTT	CASATSGGTDTQYF
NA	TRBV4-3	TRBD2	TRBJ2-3	TGCGCCAGCAGCCAAGGAGCGGGATCCAAAGCTGAGGATACGCAGTATTTT	CASSQGAGSKAEDTQYF
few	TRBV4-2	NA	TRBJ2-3	TGTGCCAGCAGCCAAGATCCGACGGAGCTGCACGGCACAGATACGCAGTATTTT	CASSQDPTELHGTDTQYF
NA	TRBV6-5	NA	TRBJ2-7	TGTGCCAGCAGTTACCAGTTCTCCTACGAGCAGTACTTC	CASSYQFSYEQYF
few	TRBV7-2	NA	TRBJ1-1	TGTGCCAGCAGCTTATTCGGGGGCACTGAAGCTTTCTTT	CASSLFGGTEAFF
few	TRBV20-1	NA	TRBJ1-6	TGCAGTGCTAGTCTCCGACCGGGACCTAGGAGCTCCTATAATTCACCCCTCCACTTT	CSASLRPGPRSSYNSPLHF
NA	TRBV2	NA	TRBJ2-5	TGTGCCAACACAAGGGGCCTCGACGCGGAGACCCAGTACTTC	CANTRGLDAETQYF
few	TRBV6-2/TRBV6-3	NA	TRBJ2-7	TGTGCCAGCAGACTCCGGGGCAGGAACTACGAGCAGTACTTC	CASRLRGRNYEQYF
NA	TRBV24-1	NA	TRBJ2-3	TGTGCCACCAGTGACCCTGGATCGGGAGCAGATACGCAGTATTTT	CATSDPGSGADTQYF
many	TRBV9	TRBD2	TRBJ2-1	TGTGCCAGCAGCGTAGGGGTAGCGGGAGGTAATGAGCAGTTCTTC	CASSVGVAGGNEQFF
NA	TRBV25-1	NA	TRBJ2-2	TGTGCCAGCAGTGACCCAGGTGGGATCACCGGGGAGCTGTTTTTT	CASSDPGGITGELFF
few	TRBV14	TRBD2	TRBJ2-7	TGTGCCAGCAGCCAATCCCGAGGACTAGCGGGAGCCGGGGAGCAGTACTTC	CASSQSRGLAGAGEQYF
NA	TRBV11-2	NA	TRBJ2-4	TGTGCCAGCAGCTTAGGTCGTCCATCGTGGGACATTCAGTACTTC	CASSLGRPSWDIQYF
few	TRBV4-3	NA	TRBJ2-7	TGCGCCAGCAGCCAAGATGTCGGTTCGCTCTACGAGCAGTACTTC	CASSQDVGSLYEQYF
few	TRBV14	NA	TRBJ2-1	TGTGCCAGCAGCCAAGTTATAACGGGAGCCCCCATGGATGAGCAGTTCTTC	CASSQVITGAPMDEQFF
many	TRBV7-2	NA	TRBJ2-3	TGTGCCAGCAGCACAGAACCAGACAGCACAGATACGCAGTATTTT	CASSTEPDSTDTQYF
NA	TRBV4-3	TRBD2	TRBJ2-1	TGCGCCAGCAGCTCCCGACTAGCGGGAGGGAGCTCCTACAATGAGCAGTTCTTC	CASSSRLAGGSSYNEQFF
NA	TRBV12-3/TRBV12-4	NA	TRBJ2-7	TGTGCCAGCAGTTGGCAGGACTCGAACTACGAGCAGTACTTC	CASSWQDSNYEQYF
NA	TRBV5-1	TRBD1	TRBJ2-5	TGCGCCAGCGGGACAGGGCCTCAAGAGACCCAGTACTTC	CASGTGPQETQYF
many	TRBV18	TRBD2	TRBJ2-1	TGTGCCAGCTCACCAGTTCTAGCGGGAACCCATGAGCAGTTCTTC	CASSPVLAGTHEQFF
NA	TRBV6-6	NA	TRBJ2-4	TGTGCCAGCTTTTCGTGGACCAAAAACATTCAGTACTTC	CASFSWTKNIQYF
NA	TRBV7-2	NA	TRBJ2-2	TGTGCCAGCAGCCTAGCCCGGCGGGAGCTGTTTTTT	CASSLARRELFF
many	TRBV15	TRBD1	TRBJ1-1	TGTGCCACCAGCAGAGATACAGGGGTTGACACTGAAGCTTTCTTT	CATSRDTGVDTEAFF
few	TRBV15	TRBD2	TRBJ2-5	TGTGCCACCACCTACGGGACTAGCCTCCAAGAGACCCAGTACTTC	CATTYGTSLQETQYF
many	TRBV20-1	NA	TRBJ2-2	TGCAGTGCGAAACCCCAGGTGTCCACCGGGGAGCTGTTTTTT	CSAKPQVSTGELFF
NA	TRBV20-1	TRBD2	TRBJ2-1	TGCAGTGCTAGAGGAAGAACTAGCGGGAGGACCACAGGGTGGAATGAGCAGTTCTTC	CSARGRTSGRTTGWNEQFF